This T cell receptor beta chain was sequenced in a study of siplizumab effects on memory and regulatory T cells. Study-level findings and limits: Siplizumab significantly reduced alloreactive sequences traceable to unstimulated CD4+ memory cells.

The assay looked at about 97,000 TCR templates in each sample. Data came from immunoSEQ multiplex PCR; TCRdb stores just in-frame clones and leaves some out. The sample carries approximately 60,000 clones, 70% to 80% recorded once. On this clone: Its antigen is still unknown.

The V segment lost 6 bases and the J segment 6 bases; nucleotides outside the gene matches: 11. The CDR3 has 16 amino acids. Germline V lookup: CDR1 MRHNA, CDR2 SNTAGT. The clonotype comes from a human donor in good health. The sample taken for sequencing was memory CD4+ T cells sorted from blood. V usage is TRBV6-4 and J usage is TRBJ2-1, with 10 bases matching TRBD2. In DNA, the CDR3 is TGTGCCAGCAGCCTCCCGAAGCGGGGGGGCGTCAATGAGCAGTTCTTC. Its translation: CASSLPKRGGVNEQFF.